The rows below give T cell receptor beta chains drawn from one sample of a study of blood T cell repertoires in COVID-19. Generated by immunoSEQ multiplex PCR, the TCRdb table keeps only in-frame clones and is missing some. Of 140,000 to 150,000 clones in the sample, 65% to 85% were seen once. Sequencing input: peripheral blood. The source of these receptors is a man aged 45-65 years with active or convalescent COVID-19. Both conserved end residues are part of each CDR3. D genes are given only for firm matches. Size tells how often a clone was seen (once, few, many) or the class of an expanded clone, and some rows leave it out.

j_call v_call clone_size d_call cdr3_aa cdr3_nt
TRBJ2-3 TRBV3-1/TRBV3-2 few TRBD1 CASSTGTGYTDTQYF TGTGCCAGCAGCACCGGGACAGGCTACACAGATACGCAGTATTTT
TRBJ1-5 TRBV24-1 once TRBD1 CAPTRTGGRQPQHF TGTGCCCCTACCAGAACAGGGGGCAGGCAGCCCCAGCATTTT
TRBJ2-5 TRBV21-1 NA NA CASSRRGDSQETQYF TGTGCCAGCAGCAGGAGAGGGGACAGCCAAGAGACCCAGTACTTC
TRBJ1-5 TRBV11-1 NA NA CASSLGANQPQHF TGTGCCAGCAGCTTGGGGGCCAATCAGCCCCAGCATTTT
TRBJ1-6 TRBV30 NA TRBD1 CAWSPRTGGQPPLHF TGTGCCTGGAGTCCCCGGACAGGGGGGCAACCACCCCTCCACTTT
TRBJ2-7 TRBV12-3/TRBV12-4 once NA CASSSSLSRQYF TGTGCCAGCAGTTCCTCTTTATCTCGGCAGTACTTC
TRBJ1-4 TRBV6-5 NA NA CASRAPGGREKLFF TGTGCCAGCAGGGCCCCCGGGGGGCGGGAAAAACTGTTTTTT
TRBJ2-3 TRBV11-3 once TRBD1 CASSWGTGGKYTQYF TGTGCCAGCAGCTGGGGGACAGGGGGGAAGTATACGCAGTATTTT
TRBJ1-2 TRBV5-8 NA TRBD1 CASSSRDRVEFNYGYTF TGTGCCAGCAGCTCACGGGACAGGGTTGAGTTTAACTATGGCTACACCTTC
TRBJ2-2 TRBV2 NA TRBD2 CASSEGLAENTGELFF TGTGCCAGCAGTGAAGGACTAGCGGAAAACACCGGGGAGCTGTTTTTT
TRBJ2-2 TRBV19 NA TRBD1 CASSQNRGLNTGELFF TGTGCCAGTAGTCAGAACAGGGGGCTGAACACCGGGGAGCTGTTTTTT
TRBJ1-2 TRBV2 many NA CASSEVSGVYNYGYTF TGTGCCAGCAGTGAAGTGTCAGGGGTGTACAACTATGGCTACACCTTC
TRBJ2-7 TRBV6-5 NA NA CASSPPPHYEQYF TGTGCCAGCAGTCCTCCCCCACATTACGAGCAGTACTTC
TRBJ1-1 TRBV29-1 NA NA CSVLLHRDTEAFF TGCAGCGTTCTCCTTCACAGGGACACTGAAGCTTTCTTT
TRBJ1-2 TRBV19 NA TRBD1 CASSMGQGRNYGYTF TGTGCCAGTAGTATGGGACAGGGGCGTAACTATGGCTACACCTTC
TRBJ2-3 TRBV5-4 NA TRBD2 CASSLWGAGGPTDTQYF TGTGCCAGCAGCTTGTGGGGGGCGGGAGGGCCCACAGATACGCAGTATTTT
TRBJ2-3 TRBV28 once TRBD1 CASSSPAGGQGDTQYF TGTGCCAGCAGTTCCCCCGCAGGGGGCCAGGGGGATACGCAGTATTTT
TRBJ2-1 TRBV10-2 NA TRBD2 CASSDGSSGSVPNEQFF TGCGCCAGCAGTGACGGGTCAAGCGGGAGTGTCCCCAATGAGCAGTTCTTC